This T cell receptor beta chain was identified during a study of blood T cell repertoires in COVID-19. Study overall: The study drew acute and convalescent COVID-19 samples from the United States, Italy and Spain.

A Seattle source enrolled patients during active infection and followed them longitudinally. Original handling: From reference gene primer amplification, estimates of nucleated cell counts were derived. The assay was immunoSEQ multiplex PCR, and TCRdb's table has in-frame clones only and misses some. That table supplies the V and J calls and clone size; D and trimming were determined from the DNA. The sample yields approximately 290,000 clones, roughly 91% seen once. This CDR3 region has 13 residues. Per the germline V gene, CDR1 is SGHRS and CDR2 is YFSETQ. The V gene lost 4 bases and the J gene lost 5 bases, with 12 bases spanning the gap. This clone was counted once.

The sample was peripheral blood. This TCR came from a woman aged 25 to 39 with COVID-19, enrolled during active disease. The chain is built from TRBV5-1 and TRBJ1-1; possibly TRBD1 for D (6 bases). The chain's CDR3 is CASSMDSLTEAFF. The CDR3 DNA follows: TGCGCCAGCAGCATGGACAGTTTGACTGAAGCTTTCTTT.